This TCR beta chain was profiled in a study of blood T cells in healthy people across ages. The CDR3 length is 15 residues. J was trimmed by 5 bases and V by 4 bases; bases with no gene match: 9. The germline CDR1 and CDR2 sequences are SEHNR and FQNEAQ (reference sequence). The count of this clonotype is one. The target antigen is unknown. The authors isolated at least 7 million PBMCs per sample. Study observations and caveats: The authors considered diversity estimates from one million T cells to be underestimates. Unknown donor CMV status possibly confounded expanded clonotype changes. TCR beta diversity per million T cells fell roughly linearly with age.

A second PCR, run for about 7 to 12 cycles, used a sample-barcoded 5' primer plus a J-beta primer mix. Each CDR3 protein gets one entry after TCRdb re-called the 5' RACE reads with MiXCR. The top ten hold around 30% of the sample, which has about 900,000 distinct CDR3 sequences, about 62% seen once. This TCR came from a young man in good health. Specimen: blood. This chain joins TRBV7-9 and TRBJ1-1; 8 bases match TRBD1. CDR3 region: CASSSLTGVGTEAFF. CDR3 in DNA: TGTGCCAGCAGCTCACTGACAGGGGTAGGTACTGAAGCTTTCTTT.